This is a list of T cell receptor beta chains from one sample in a study of blood T cell repertoires in COVID-19. Measured with immunoSEQ multiplex PCR; TCRdb has only the in-frame clones, and not every one. The sample yields under 400,000 clones, 87% seen once. The source material was peripheral blood. These receptors all come from a woman aged 30 to 39 with COVID-19, enrolled during active disease. Both conserved end residues are part of each CDR3. A D gene is named only where the DNA matches it firmly. Expanded clones are given a class, and other clones once, few, many or no size at all.

D gene: -
V gene: TRBV4-2
J gene: TRBJ2-1
clone size: -
CDR3 protein: CASSQVDSAEQFF
CDR3 DNA: TGTGCCAGCAGCCAAGTAGATAGCGCTGAGCAGTTCTTC

D gene: TRBD1
V gene: TRBV2
J gene: TRBJ1-3
clone size: -
CDR3 protein: CASVRDRAGNTIYF
CDR3 DNA: TGTGCCAGCGTCCGGGACAGGGCTGGAAACACCATATATTTT

D gene: -
V gene: TRBV10-3
J gene: TRBJ2-3
clone size: -
CDR3 protein: CAISEFRGGTDTQYF
CDR3 DNA: TGTGCCATCAGTGAGTTCAGGGGGGGCACAGATACGCAGTATTTT

D gene: TRBD2
V gene: TRBV10-2
J gene: TRBJ2-7
clone size: -
CDR3 protein: CASTRGGPSSYEQYF
CDR3 DNA: TGCGCCAGCACCCGGGGGGGACCCTCCTCCTACGAGCAGTACTTC

D gene: TRBD2
V gene: TRBV29-1
J gene: TRBJ2-1
clone size: -
CDR3 protein: CSMGLAGYNEQFF
CDR3 DNA: TGCAGTATGGGACTAGCGGGGTACAATGAGCAGTTCTTC

D gene: TRBD2
V gene: TRBV19
J gene: TRBJ2-1
clone size: -
CDR3 protein: CASRRAAGGRDEQFF
CDR3 DNA: TGTGCCAGCCGCCGGGCAGCGGGAGGGCGAGATGAGCAGTTCTTC

D gene: TRBD2
V gene: TRBV5-6
J gene: TRBJ2-1
clone size: once
CDR3 protein: CASSLGLLSYNEQFF
CDR3 DNA: TGTGCCAGCAGCCTGGGACTACTCTCCTACAATGAGCAGTTCTTC

D gene: TRBD2
V gene: TRBV7-2
J gene: TRBJ2-3
clone size: -
CDR3 protein: CASSLPGTRTQYF
CDR3 DNA: TGTGCCAGCAGCTTGCCCGGGACTAGAACGCAGTATTTT

D gene: TRBD1
V gene: TRBV2
J gene: TRBJ2-7
clone size: once
CDR3 protein: CASSEGTGGPYEQYF
CDR3 DNA: TGTGCCAGCAGTGAAGGGACAGGCGGCCCCTACGAGCAGTACTTC

D gene: -
V gene: TRBV28
J gene: TRBJ1-5
clone size: -
CDR3 protein: CASSLLGVQPQHF
CDR3 DNA: TGTGCCAGCAGTTTACTCGGGGTTCAGCCCCAGCATTTT

D gene: -
V gene: TRBV3-1/TRBV3-2
J gene: TRBJ2-7
clone size: -
CDR3 protein: CASSQGVAGAYEQYF
CDR3 DNA: TGTGCCAGCAGCCAAGGGGTAGCAGGGGCCTACGAGCAGTACTTC

D gene: -
V gene: TRBV7-8
J gene: TRBJ2-7
clone size: -
CDR3 protein: CASSPLWRGHEQYF
CDR3 DNA: TGTGCCAGCAGCCCGCTCTGGAGGGGCCACGAGCAGTACTTC

D gene: -
V gene: TRBV14
J gene: TRBJ1-2
clone size: -
CDR3 protein: CASSQGGFYGYTF
CDR3 DNA: TGTGCCAGCAGCCAAGGAGGTTTCTATGGCTACACCTTC

D gene: -
V gene: TRBV12-3/TRBV12-4
J gene: TRBJ1-2
clone size: -
CDR3 protein: CASSLGGKDGYTF
CDR3 DNA: TGTGCCAGCAGTTTGGGGGGGAAGGATGGCTACACCTTC

D gene: -
V gene: TRBV7-2
J gene: TRBJ2-3
clone size: -
CDR3 protein: CASSLGVIGGYTDTQYF
CDR3 DNA: TGTGCCAGCAGCTTAGGGGTGATTGGCGGCTACACAGATACGCAGTATTTT

D gene: -
V gene: TRBV2
J gene: TRBJ1-5
clone size: -
CDR3 protein: CASSLEYQPQHF
CDR3 DNA: TGTGCCAGCAGCCTGGAGTATCAGCCCCAGCATTTT

D gene: TRBD2
V gene: TRBV11-3
J gene: TRBJ2-1
clone size: -
CDR3 protein: CASSPREGRPYNEQFF
CDR3 DNA: TGTGCCAGCAGCCCGAGGGAGGGAAGGCCCTACAATGAGCAGTTCTTC

D gene: TRBD1
V gene: TRBV7-9
J gene: TRBJ1-2
clone size: -
CDR3 protein: CASSPGTGPYGYTF
CDR3 DNA: TGTGCCAGCAGCCCCGGGACAGGACCTTATGGCTACACCTTC

D gene: TRBD2
V gene: TRBV28
J gene: TRBJ2-7
clone size: once
CDR3 protein: CASSFLLTSGVSYEQYF
CDR3 DNA: TGTGCCAGCAGTTTCCTTCTTACTAGCGGCGTCTCCTACGAGCAGTACTTC